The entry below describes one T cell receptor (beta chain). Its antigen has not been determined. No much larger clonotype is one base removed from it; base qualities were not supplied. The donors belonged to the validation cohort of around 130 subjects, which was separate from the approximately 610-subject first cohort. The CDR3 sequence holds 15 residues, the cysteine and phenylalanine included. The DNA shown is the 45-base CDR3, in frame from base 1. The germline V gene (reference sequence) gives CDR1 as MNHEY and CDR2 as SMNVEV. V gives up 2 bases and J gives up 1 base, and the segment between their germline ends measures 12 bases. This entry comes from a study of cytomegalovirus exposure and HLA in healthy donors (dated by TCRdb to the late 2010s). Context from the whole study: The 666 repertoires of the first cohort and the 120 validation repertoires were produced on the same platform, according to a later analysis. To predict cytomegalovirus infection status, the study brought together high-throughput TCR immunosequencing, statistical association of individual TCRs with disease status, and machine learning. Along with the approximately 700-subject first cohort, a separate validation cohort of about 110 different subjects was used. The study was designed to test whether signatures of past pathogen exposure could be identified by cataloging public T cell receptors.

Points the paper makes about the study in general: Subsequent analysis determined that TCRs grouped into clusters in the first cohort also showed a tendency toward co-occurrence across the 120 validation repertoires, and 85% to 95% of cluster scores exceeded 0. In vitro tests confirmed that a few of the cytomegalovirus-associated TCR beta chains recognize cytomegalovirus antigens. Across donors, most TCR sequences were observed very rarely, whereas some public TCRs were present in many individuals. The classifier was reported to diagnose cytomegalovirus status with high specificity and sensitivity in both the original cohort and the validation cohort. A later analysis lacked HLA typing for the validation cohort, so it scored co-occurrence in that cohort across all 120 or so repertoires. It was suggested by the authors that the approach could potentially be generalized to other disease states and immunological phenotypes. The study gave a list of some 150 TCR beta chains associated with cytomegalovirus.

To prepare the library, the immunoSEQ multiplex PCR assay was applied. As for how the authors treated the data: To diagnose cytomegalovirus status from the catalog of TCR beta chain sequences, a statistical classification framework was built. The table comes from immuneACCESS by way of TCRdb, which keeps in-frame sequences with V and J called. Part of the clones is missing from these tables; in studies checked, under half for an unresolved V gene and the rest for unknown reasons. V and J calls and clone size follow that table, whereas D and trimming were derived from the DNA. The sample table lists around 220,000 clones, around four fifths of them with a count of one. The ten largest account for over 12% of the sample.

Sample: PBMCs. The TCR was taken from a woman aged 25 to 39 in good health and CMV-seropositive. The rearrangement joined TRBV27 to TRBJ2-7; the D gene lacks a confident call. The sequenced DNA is TGTGCCAGCAGTTTAGGGCAGGACCGATCCTACGAGCAGTACTTC. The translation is CASSLGQDRSYEQYF.